The sequence of this T cell receptor beta chain was determined in a study of cytomegalovirus exposure and HLA in healthy donors. General study points: When presence/absence was analysed, sequencing depth was taken to be roughly uniform across donors. What a later analysis showed was that several of the most significant clusters appeared linked to common viral pathogens.

Concerning this clone itself: Its antigen is as yet unknown.

V was clipped by 1 base and J by 5 bases, with 8 bases between them. CDR1 and CDR2 from the germline V gene are SQVTM and ANQGSEA. The CDR3 is made up of 12 amino acids. Donors in the study were healthy people who gave bone marrow. The PCR ran on 60 Vbeta and 13 Jbeta primers. TCRdb's table, derived via immunoSEQ multiplex PCR, lists solely in-frame clones and lacks some. The data contain over 90,000 clones, around 77% of them singletons. Sequenced sample: PBMCs. The chain employs TRBV29-1 and TRBJ1-1; D remains ambiguous. The source is a woman aged 55 to 70 in good health and CMV-seropositive. CDR3: CSVEGDSTEAFF. CDR3 in DNA: TGCAGCGTTGAAGGAGATTCGACTGAAGCTTTCTTT.